This TCR beta chain was found in a study of shared clonotypes between healthy human individuals. V was clipped by 3 bases and J by 5 bases; unmatched bases: 9. The germline gives CDR1 LNHNV, CDR2 YYDKDF (reference sequence). This CDR3 has 15 residues. The data were produced by immunoSEQ multiplex PCR, yet TCRdb's version contains in-frame clones alone and is incomplete. The table records around 2.5 million clones, approximately 93% of them present only once. This sequence originates from a man aged 18 to 30 in good health. Some clones in this sample may be carry-over from other donors' samples. Sequenced material: naive CD4+ T cells from PBMCs. The subset is: CD45RA+ positively selected. This chain links TRBV15 with TRBJ1-2, with 7 bases matching TRBD1. This CDR3 is CATSSLQGGKYGYTF. The CDR3 region has the DNA TGTGCCACCAGCAGCCTCCAGGGGGGGAAATATGGCTACACCTTC.